These 9 T cell receptor beta chains came from one sample sequenced in a study of cytomegalovirus exposure and HLA in healthy donors. The PCR had 60 Vbeta and 13 Jbeta primers. This table comes from immunoSEQ multiplex PCR, and its TCRdb copy is limited to in-frame clones, with some not included. This sample has over 150,000 clones, with 76% found just once. Sequencing used PBMCs. The receptors come from a man aged 55 to 70 in good health and CMV-seronegative.

The chain employs TRBV18 and TRBJ2-6; weak D call: TRBD1 (5 bases). CDR1 KGHSH and CDR2 LQKENI come from the germline V gene. Between the trimmed V and J ends, which lost 0 bases and 3 bases, there was a span of 9 bases. The CDR3 runs to 16 residues. The CDR3 region has the DNA TGTGCCAGCTCACCACCCTCAGGGAATGGGGCCAACGTCCTGACTTTC. Residues: CASSPPSGNGANVLTF.

The chain joins TRBV25-1 to TRBJ2-1, with D maybe TRBD2 (6 bases). Germline assignment: CDR1 MGHDK and CDR2 SYGVNS. CDR3 size: 14 residues. V was trimmed by 4 bases and J by 6 bases, leaving 13 bases between them. CDR3 nucleotide sequence: TGTGCCAGCAGTGGTACGGGAGAGGGCAATGAGCAGTTCTTC. Amino acid sequence: CASSGTGEGNEQFF.

CDR3 DNA: TGTGCCAGCAGTGATTTCGGGACAGGGGGCTTCAACGAGCAGTACTTC. Residues: CASSDFGTGGFNEQYF. The rearrangement joins TRBV25-1 to TRBJ2-7, with 12 positions matching TRBD1. With V trimmed by 3 bases and J by 5 bases, 8 bases remained unmatched. The CDR3 is made up of 16 amino acids. The germline CDR1 and CDR2 sequences are MGHDK and SYGVNS.

This clone was recorded only once. The chain has TRBV18 and TRBJ2-7, with 8 bases identical to TRBD1. The V segment lost 3 bases and the J segment 2 bases; nucleotides outside the gene matches: 3. Germline loops: CDR1 KGHSH, CDR2 LQKENI. The CDR3 runs 14 residues. Written as DNA, the CDR3 is TGTGCCAGCTCACCCGGGACAGGCGCCTACGAGCAGTACTTC. Encoded protein: CASSPGTGAYEQYF.

This clone was counted a single time. V gene TRBV6-5 combines with J gene TRBJ1-5; D is undetermined. Per the germline V gene, CDR1 is MNHEY and CDR2 is SVGAGI. V lost 5 bases to trimming and J lost 6 bases, with 17 bases between them. The CDR3 loop spans 15 amino acids. The CDR3 DNA sequence: TGTGCCAGCAGTCCAATTACGATTGGTAGTCAGCCCCAGCATTTT. Its protein product is CASSPITIGSQPQHF.

This chain links TRBV7-2 with TRBJ1-2; D is possibly TRBD1 (6 bases). Germline CDR1 and CDR2: SGHTA and FQGNSA. With 1 base removed from V and 5 bases from J, the gap between germline ends came to 14 bases. This CDR3 has 15 residues. For the CDR3, the DNA is TGTGCCAGCAGCTTAGACCTCAGGGGTGTTTATGGCTACACCTTC. Amino acid sequence: CASSLDLRGVYGYTF.

The chain uses TRBV27 and TRBJ2-3; D is perhaps TRBD2 (6 bases). The CDR3 extends over 16 amino acids. The germline V gene has CDR1 MNHEY and CDR2 SMNVEV (reference sequence). The V gene lost 3 bases and the J gene lost 2 bases, with 15 bases spanning the gap. CDR3 amino acids: CASSFRNSGYTDTQYF. The DNA of the CDR3 is TGTGCCAGCAGTTTCCGAAATAGCGGATACACAGATACGCAGTATTTT.

This clone has a single count. The V and J genes are TRBV9 and TRBJ2-5, with a tentative D call TRBD2 (7 bases). From germline, CDR1 is SGDLS and CDR2 YYNGEE. There are 15 residues in the CDR3. The V end lost 0 bases, the J end lost 4 bases, and 13 bases lay between the germline ends. CDR3 sequence (DNA): TGTGCCAGCAGCGTAGGGGCGGGGGCGGGAGAGACCCAGTACTTC. Its protein is CASSVGAGAGETQYF.

The chain couples TRBV28 to TRBJ1-3; D is unresolved. The germline V gene has CDR1 MDHEN and CDR2 SYDVKM. The CDR3 spans 14 residues. The V end lost 5 bases, the J end lost 0 bases, and 8 bases lay between the germline ends. The CDR3 DNA is TGTGCCAGCAGTCGTCAGAACTCTGGAAACACCATATATTTT. Translation: CASSRQNSGNTIYF.